The present T cell receptor (beta chain) was sequenced within a study of STAT5B mutations in CD4+ large granular lymphocyte leukemia. Across the whole study: Among healthy controls, a particular HLA allele went with more CDR3 'QG' motifs. Notes on the study in general: Approximately 25% of private leukemic clonotypes occurred rarely in other patients' non-leukemic repertoires.

Here immunoSEQ multiplex PCR was the method, and the copy in TCRdb shows in-frame clones only, minus some. The data show 25,000 to 40,000 clones, roughly four fifths seen once. With regard to this clone: What it binds is not known. This same CDR3 is encoded by further DNA sequences in the sample.

V lost 4 bases and J lost 4; bases outside the gene matches: 7. This CDR3 contains 15 residues. Germline V CDR1 and CDR2: SGHRS, YFSETQ. The V call is TRBV5-1, the J call TRBJ1-2, with 10 bases aligning to TRBD1. The sequenced sample was CD4+ T cells from blood buffy coats. The TCR comes from a human donor in good health. Here the CDR3 reads CASSPTGQGTYGYTF. The CDR3 DNA reads TGCGCCAGCAGCCCGACGGGACAGGGGACCTATGGCTACACCTTC.